This T cell receptor (beta chain) was captured by sequencing in a study of shared clonotypes between healthy human individuals. Regarding this clone: What it binds is unknown.

Study findings and constraints: The study generally estimated greater richness for naive than memory subsets. Since donors were few, the genetic and exposure-history diversity represented was limited.

The protocol was immunoSEQ multiplex PCR, while the TCRdb copy is restricted to in-frame clones and leaves out a portion. This repertoire shows 2 million to 2.5 million clones, over 85% found once; its top ten account for about 0.34%. Germline CDR1 reads SGHRS; CDR2 reads YFSETQ. The CDR3 runs to 14 residues. Trimming cost V 0 bases and J 11 bases, with 14 bases left between them. The J gene is TRBJ1-4, the V gene TRBV5-1; D perhaps matches TRBD1 (5 bases). Sequencing was performed on naive CD4+ T cells from PBMCs. As for subset: CD45RA+ positively selected. The source of this sequence is a man between 18 and 35 years old in good health. Some clones in this sample may be carry-over from other donors' samples. This CDR3 is CASSLGGRERKLFF. CDR3 sequence (DNA): TGCGCCAGCAGCTTGGGGGGCAGGGAACGCAAACTGTTTTTT.